Given below is one T cell receptor (beta chain) in context. Its antigen is not known. The sample belongs to a study of blood T cells in healthy people across ages. Study-wide results and limits: Diversity was higher, and naive CD4+ cells more numerous, in long-lived donors than in aged donors.

The V end lost 6 bases, the J end lost 6 bases, and 12 bases lay between the germline ends. In germline, CDR1 is ENHRY, CDR2 SYGVKD. The CDR3 consists of 12 residues. The second PCR ran about 6 to 11 cycles with a sample-barcoded 5' primer and J-beta primers. TCRdb reanalysed the 5' RACE reads using MiXCR and keeps one entry per CDR3 protein. Of 450,000 to 700,000 distinct CDR3 sequences listed, roughly 29% are singletons. The chain couples TRBV10-3 to TRBJ2-7; no firm D call. This clonotype was sampled from a woman between 70 and 85 years old in good health. The sample was blood. CDR3 region: CAIRADSSEQYF. CDR3 sequence (DNA): TGTGCCATCAGAGCCGATTCATCCGAGCAGTACTTC.